The present TCR beta chain was sequenced within a study of blood T cell repertoires in COVID-19. Study as a whole: Acute and convalescent COVID-19 specimens originated in the United States, Italy and Spain. The cDNA or gDNA used as material had been derived from T cells, B-cell-depleted T cells, or PBMCs.

V lost 4 bases and J lost 0; bases outside the gene matches: 4. Per the germline V gene, CDR1 is SGHRS and CDR2 is YFSETQ. The length of the CDR3 is 15 residues. Here immunoSEQ multiplex PCR was the method, and the copy in TCRdb shows in-frame clones only, minus some. This table has around 100,000 clones, approximately 86% appearing once. The chain employs TRBV5-1 and TRBJ2-7, with TRBD2 matching over 10 bases. This receptor was taken from a man at least 80 years old with acute or convalescent COVID-19. Sample: peripheral blood. In DNA form, the CDR3 reads TGCGCCAGCAGCGTGCGGACTAGCGGCTCCTACGAGCAGTACTTC. This codes for CASSVRTSGSYEQYF.